This is a list of T cell receptor beta chains from one sample in a study of control samples from healthy donors and cancer patients. TCRdb keeps only in-frame clones here, not all; method: immunoSEQ multiplex PCR. The sample yields around 20,000 clones, roughly 80% seen once. Sequenced sample: PBMCs. Every receptor here comes from an elderly man with head and neck cancer. Both conserved end residues are part of each CDR3. The D gene is left open where the match is weak. Clone size is given for some rows only: seen once, a few or many times, or a class if the clone is expanded.

j_gene | v_gene | abundance | d_gene | CDR3aa | CDR3nt
TRBJ2-7 | TRBV7-2 | . | TRBD1 | CASSLVGQGTYEQYF | TGTGCCAGCAGCTTAGTGGGACAGGGAACATACGAGCAGTACTTC
TRBJ1-5 | TRBV7-9 | . | TRBD1 | CASSAGQGAEQPQHF | TGTGCCAGCAGCGCGGGACAGGGGGCTGAACAGCCCCAGCATTTT
TRBJ1-4 | TRBV5-6 | . | TRBD1 | CASSLVGTVNEKLFF | TGTGCCAGCAGCTTGGTAGGGACAGTTAATGAAAAACTGTTTTTT
TRBJ2-5 | TRBV18 | . | TRBD2 | CASSPSQRGVQETQYF | TGTGCCAGCTCACCAAGCCAGCGGGGGGTCCAAGAGACCCAGTACTTC
TRBJ2-6 | TRBV2 | . | . | CASSPSTGAGSGANVLTF | TGTGCCAGCAGTCCTTCAACCGGGGCGGGCTCTGGGGCCAACGTCCTGACTTTC
TRBJ2-7 | TRBV2 | . | . | CASILGGTLTYEQYF | TGTGCCAGCATCCTTGGGGGGACGTTGACCTACGAGCAGTACTTC
TRBJ1-1 | TRBV2 | . | . | CASSAQVMNTEAFF | TGTGCCAGCAGTGCGCAGGTGATGAACACTGAAGCTTTCTTT
TRBJ1-2 | TRBV5-1 | . | . | CASSLGEGKSAGYTF | TGCGCCAGCAGCTTGGGGGAGGGAAAATCGGCTGGCTACACCTTC
TRBJ2-1 | TRBV30 | once | . | CAWMPGILSSYNEQFF | TGTGCCTGGATGCCGGGCATTCTGAGCTCCTACAATGAGCAGTTCTTC
TRBJ2-7 | TRBV6-5 | . | . | CASSWDGYEQYF | TGTGCCAGCAGCTGGGACGGCTACGAGCAGTACTTC
TRBJ2-5 | TRBV6-5 | . | TRBD2 | CASSYFSGGETQYF | TGTGCCAGCAGTTACTTTAGCGGGGGGGAGACCCAGTACTTC
TRBJ2-5 | TRBV5-1 | few | TRBD1 | CASSLWTGGRKETQYF | TGCGCCAGCAGCCTATGGACAGGGGGCAGAAAAGAGACCCAGTACTTC
TRBJ1-3 | TRBV19 | . | . | CASTDRTGNTIYF | TGTGCCAGCACTGACAGAACTGGAAACACCATATATTTT
TRBJ1-5 | TRBV9 | few | TRBD1 | CASSEGAGVGQPQHF | TGTGCCAGCAGCGAGGGGGCGGGGGTAGGTCAGCCCCAGCATTTT
TRBJ2-1 | TRBV2 | . | . | CASSELPPTYNEQFF | TGTGCCAGCAGTGAATTACCCCCAACCTACAATGAGCAGTTCTTC